This passage covers 13 T cell receptor beta chains from one sample sequenced in a study of T cells in Graves' hyperthyroidism and ophthalmopathy. TCR beta CDR3 regions were amplified from RNA. Initially, a first-round RT-PCR of the TCR CDR3 employed the HTBI primer set. TCRdb reprocessed the multiplex PCR reads with MiXCR, giving one entry per CDR3 protein. The table shows roughly 500,000 distinct CDR3 sequences, with approximately 25% occurring only once. The sample comprised blood. The receptors here all came from a woman under 40 with Graves' ophthalmopathy.

The J gene is TRBJ2-3, the V gene TRBV27; no definite D call. Trimming removed 2 bases at V and 2 bases at J, with 5 bases between. There are 13 residues in the CDR3. Germline V gives CDR1 MNHEY, CDR2 SMNVEV (reference sequence). CDR3 coding DNA: TGTGCCAGCAGTTTAGGGGTCACAGATACGCAGTATTTT. Amino acid sequence: CASSLGVTDTQYF.

At least ten counts were recorded for this clonotype. V gene TRBV3-1 combines with J gene TRBJ1-1; no clear D gene. Trimming shortened V by 0 bases and J by 1 base, and 6 bases separated the two germline ends. Germline CDR1 LGHDT, CDR2 YNNKEL (reference sequence). The CDR3 loop spans 14 amino acids. The DNA of the CDR3 is TGTGCCAGCAGCCAAGATGCGGCGAACACTGAAGCTTTCTTT. This sequence encodes CASSQDAANTEAFF.

This clonotype was detected a few times. This chain uses TRBV6-2 or TRBV6-3 with TRBJ1-1, with D possibly being TRBD1 (6 bases). The V end lost 9 bases, the J end lost 1 base, and 12 bases lay between the germline ends. CDR3 length: 13 amino acids. Germline CDR1 reads MNHEY; CDR2 reads SVGEGT. Here the CDR3 DNA reads TGTGCCAGTCAAATACAGGGGAACACTGAAGCTTTCTTT. Its protein product is CASQIQGNTEAFF.

This clonotype was counted between two and nine times. Germline and junction disagree at one end, which may indicate a read error. J is TRBJ2-4 and V is TRBV6-1; no firm D call. This CDR3 contains 13 residues. Germline lookup yields CDR1 MNHNS and CDR2 SASEGT. CDR3: CAIRVGAKNIKYF. CDR3 bases: TGTGCCATAAGGGTTGGAGCCAAAAACATTAAGTACTTC.

This clonotype has a count of ten or more. This rearrangement joins TRBV5-1 to TRBJ1-2, with 8 bases lining up with TRBD1. Germline CDR1 SGHRS, CDR2 YFSETQ. The CDR3 consists of 14 residues. With V trimmed by 2 bases and J by 4 bases, 4 bases remained unmatched. CDR3 in DNA: TGCGCCAGCAGCTTCGCCGACAGGGGCTATGGCTACACCTTC. Its translation: CASSFADRGYGYTF.

This clonotype was found many times. V and J are TRBV20-1 and TRBJ2-7, with 7 bases aligning to TRBD1. The CDR3 loop spans 15 amino acids. V lost 0 bases, J lost 0 bases, and 5 bases stayed unmatched. Germline V gives CDR1 DFQATT, CDR2 SNEGSKA (reference sequence). Written as DNA, the CDR3 is TGCAGTGCTAGAGAAGGGACAGACAGCTCCTACGAGCAGTACTTC. As protein: CSAREGTDSSYEQYF.

This clonotype was seen many times. The rearrangement links TRBV15 to TRBJ2-7, with a weak D call TRBD2 (6 bases). Germline CDR1 reads LNHNV; CDR2 reads YYDKDF (reference sequence). The V gene lost 1 base and the J gene lost 4 bases, with 11 bases spanning the gap. The CDR3 length is 14 residues. The CDR3 loop is CATSRGAGLYEQYF. CDR3 DNA sequence: TGTGCCACCAGCAGAGGTGCGGGGTTGTACGAGCAGTACTTC.

This clonotype was picked up a small number of times. The rearrangement uses TRBV5-1 and TRBJ1-2; D possibly corresponds to TRBD1 (5 bases). Germline V CDR1 and CDR2: SGHRS, YFSETQ. V was cut by 4 bases and J by 2 bases, with 9 bases left in between. CDR3 length: 13 amino acids. The DNA for the CDR3 is TGCGCCAGCAGCATACAGGACAACTATGGCTACACCTTC. Encoded protein: CASSIQDNYGYTF.

There are a few counts of this clonotype. This chain links TRBV2 with TRBJ2-7; D call uncertain. In germline, CDR1 is SNHLY, CDR2 FYNNEI. The CDR3 length is 14 residues. Trimming stripped 7 bases from V and 1 base from J, with 14 bases between. This CDR3 is CASTPRVFSYEQYF. For the CDR3, the DNA is TGTGCCAGCACCCCAAGGGTCTTTTCCTACGAGCAGTACTTC. Using reference TRBV2 and TRBJ2-7 for the parts outside the CDR3, the full variable domain is EPEVTQTPSHQVTQMGQEVILRCVPISNHLYFYWYRQILGQKVEFLVSFYNNEISEKSEIFDDQFSVERPDGSNFTLKIRSTKLEDSAMYFCASTPRVFSYEQYFGPGTRLTVT.

This clonotype has a handful of counts. V is TRBV11-3 and J is TRBJ2-5, with TRBD2 matching over 14 bases. The CDR3 spans 18 residues. Germline CDR1 is SGHNT and CDR2 is YENEEA. Trimming cost V 5 bases and J 1 base; bases outside gene matches: 9. The CDR3 nucleotides read TGTGCCAGCAGCACTCAGAGACTAGCGGGGGGGTCCCAAGAGACCCAGTACTTC. Its protein is CASSTQRLAGGSQETQYF.

This clonotype was observed a few times. A much bigger clone sits one base away, suggesting this may be a read error. The chain carries TRBV6-1 and TRBJ2-2, with D maybe TRBD2 (5 bases). The CDR3 extends over 14 amino acids. Per the germline V gene, CDR1 is MNHNS and CDR2 is SASEGT. The CDR3: CASSLTDPTGELSF. The CDR3 DNA reads as TGTGCCAGCAGTCTGACGGATCCCACCGGGGAGCTGTCTTTT.

This clonotype occurred a few times. CDR3 coding DNA: TGTGCCAGCAGTGAACAGCCCCGCAACACCGGGGAGCTGTTTTTT. This translates into CASSEQPRNTGELFF. The chain uses TRBV6-1 and TRBJ2-2; D is ambiguous. Looked up from germline, CDR1 is MNHNS and CDR2 is SASEGT. This CDR3 region has 15 residues. V was pared by 2 bases and J by 2 bases, with 9 bases between.

The chain recombines TRBV4-2 with TRBJ1-2; unclear D gene. The V end lost 0 bases, the J end lost 2 bases, and 16 bases lay between the germline ends. Germline loops: CDR1 LGHNA, CDR2 YNFKEQ. This CDR3 has 17 amino acids. CDR3 protein: CASSQEALGRLNYGYTF. CDR3 coding DNA: TGTGCCAGCAGCCAAGAGGCTCTGGGCAGGCTAAACTATGGCTACACCTTC.